This T cell receptor (beta chain) was sequenced during a study of naive and memory T cell subsets. This clonotype has a count of ten or more. The V end lost 7 bases, the J end lost 10 bases, and 20 bases lay between the germline ends. This CDR3 has 15 amino acids. Germline lookup yields CDR1 MNHEY and CDR2 SVGEGT. An equimolar mix of two oligonucleotides served as the beta constant-region primer for TRBC1 and TRBC2. Using its own MiXCR run on the UMI-ligation and nested PCR reads, TCRdb lists one record per CDR3 protein. The sample includes about 5,000 distinct CDR3 sequences, 7.2% of them seen just once.

The chain is built from TRBV6-2 or TRBV6-3 and TRBJ1-6; maybe TRBD1 (6 bases). The receptor was isolated from a human donor in good health. The specimen was CD4+ TEMRA cells from blood. Subset in this sample: effector memory re-expressing CD45RA, CD45RA+ CD27-. The CDR3 reads CASNARTDGRSPLHF. DNA of the CDR3: TGTGCCAGCAACGCAAGGACAGACGGAAGATCACCCCTCCACTTT.